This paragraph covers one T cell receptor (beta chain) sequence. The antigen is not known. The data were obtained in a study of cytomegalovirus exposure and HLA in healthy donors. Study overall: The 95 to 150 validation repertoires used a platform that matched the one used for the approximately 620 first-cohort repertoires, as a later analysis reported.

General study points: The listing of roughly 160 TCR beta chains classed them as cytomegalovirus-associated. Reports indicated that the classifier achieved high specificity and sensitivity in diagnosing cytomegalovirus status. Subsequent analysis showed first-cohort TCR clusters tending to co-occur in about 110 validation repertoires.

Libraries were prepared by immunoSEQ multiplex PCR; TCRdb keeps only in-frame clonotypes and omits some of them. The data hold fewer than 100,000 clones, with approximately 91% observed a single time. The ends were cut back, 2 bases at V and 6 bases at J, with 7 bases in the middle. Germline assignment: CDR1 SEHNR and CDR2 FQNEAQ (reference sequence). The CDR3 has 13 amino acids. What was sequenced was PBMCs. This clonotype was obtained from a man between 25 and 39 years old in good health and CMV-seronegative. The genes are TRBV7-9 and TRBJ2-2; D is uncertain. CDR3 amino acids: CASSLLAPGELFF. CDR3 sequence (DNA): TGTGCCAGCAGCTTACTCGCGCCCGGGGAGCTGTTTTTT.